A selection of T cell receptor beta chains follows, all from one sample in a study of Graves' ophthalmopathy and Graves' hyperthyroidism. A single record per CDR3 protein comes from TCRdb applying MiXCR to the multiplex PCR reads. The sample records about 640,000 distinct CDR3 sequences, more than 40% being singletons. Sequenced sample: peripheral blood. These receptors originate from an adult man with Graves' ophthalmopathy. Each CDR3 is given with its conserved first and last residue. A D gene is named only where the DNA matches it firmly. The size of a clone is reported for some rows only, either as once, few or many, or as a class for expanded clones.

J gene,D gene,V gene,clone size,CDR3 DNA,CDR3 protein
TRBJ2-5,-,TRBV7-9,many,TGTGCCAGCAGCGCCCCGGACGGACAAGAGACCCAGTACTTC,CASSAPDGQETQYF
TRBJ2-7,-,TRBV9,once,TGTGCCAGCAGCGTAGAGGGGGACTACGAGCAGTACTTC,CASSVEGDYEQYF
TRBJ1-4,-,TRBV2,-,TGTGCCAGCAGGGACATGGGGGAAAAACTGTTTTTT,CASRDMGEKLFF
TRBJ2-2,-,TRBV2,-,TGTGCCAGCAGCCCGGCCCCTGACACGAACACCGGGGAGCTGTTTTTT,CASSPAPDTNTGELFF
TRBJ2-7,-,TRBV5-1,many,TGCGCCAGCAGCTTGGTATGGGGAAACGAGCAGTACTTC,CASSLVWGNEQYF
TRBJ1-1,TRBD1,TRBV7-9,many,TGTGCCAGCAGCAGAGGGACAGGGGATAACACTGAAGCTTTCTTT,CASSRGTGDNTEAFF
TRBJ2-7,TRBD1,TRBV20-1,-,TGCAGTGCTACCGGGACAGGGGGTTCCTACGAGCAGTACTTC,CSATGTGGSYEQYF
TRBJ2-2,TRBD1,TRBV7-2,few,TGTGCCAGCAGCTTAGTACAGGGGTCCGACACCGGGGAGCTGTTTTTT,CASSLVQGSDTGELFF
TRBJ1-2,-,TRBV6-5,many,TGTGCCAGCAGACCACAGATTAACTATGGCTACACCTTC,CASRPQINYGYTF
TRBJ2-5,TRBD1,TRBV29-1,many,TGCAGCGTTGAATTCATGGGACAGGCCACAGAGACCCAGTACTTC,CSVEFMGQATETQYF
TRBJ1-5,-,TRBV14,-,TGTGCCAGCAGCCAAGAAAGGAACCAGCCCCAGCATTTT,CASSQERNQPQHF